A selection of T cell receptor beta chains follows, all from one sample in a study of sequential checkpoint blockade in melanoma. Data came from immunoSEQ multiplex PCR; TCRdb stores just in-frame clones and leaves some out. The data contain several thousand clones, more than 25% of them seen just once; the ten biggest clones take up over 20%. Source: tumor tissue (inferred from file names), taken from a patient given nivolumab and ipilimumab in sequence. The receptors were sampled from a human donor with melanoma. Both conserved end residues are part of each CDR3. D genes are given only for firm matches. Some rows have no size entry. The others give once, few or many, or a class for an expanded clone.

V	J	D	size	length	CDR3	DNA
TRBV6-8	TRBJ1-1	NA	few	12	CASSYGKNEAFF	TGTGCCAGCAGTTACGGGAAAAATGAAGCTTTCTTT
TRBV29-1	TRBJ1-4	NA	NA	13	CSVEEQGKGKLFF	TGCAGCGTTGAAGAGCAGGGAAAGGGAAAACTGTTTTTT
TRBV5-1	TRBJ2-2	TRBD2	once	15	CASSWGLAGAGELFF	TGCGCCAGCAGCTGGGGACTAGCGGGAGCCGGGGAGCTGTTTTTT
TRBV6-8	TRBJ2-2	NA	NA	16	CAISFSPGPNTGELFF	TGTGCCATCAGTTTCAGTCCCGGACCGAACACCGGGGAGCTGTTTTTT
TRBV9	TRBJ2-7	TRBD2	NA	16	CASSEALGLVAYEQYF	TGTGCCAGCAGTGAAGCTCTCGGACTAGTTGCCTACGAGCAGTACTTC
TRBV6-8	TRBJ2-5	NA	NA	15	CASSGGGFRGETQYF	TGTGCCAGCAGTGGAGGCGGGTTCCGAGGGGAGACCCAGTACTTC
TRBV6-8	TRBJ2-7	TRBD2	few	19	CASRPKAGRRNPLSYEQYF	TGTGCCAGCAGGCCTAAAGCGGGAAGGAGGAATCCCCTCTCCTACGAGCAGTACTTC
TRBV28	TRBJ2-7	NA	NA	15	CASADRAGTSYEQYF	TGTGCCAGCGCCGATCGGGCGGGAACGTCCTACGAGCAGTACTTC
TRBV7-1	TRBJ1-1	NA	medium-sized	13	CASSPTSSSEAFF	TGTGCCAGCAGCCCCACATCGAGCTCTGAAGCTTTCTTT
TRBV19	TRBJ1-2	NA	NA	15	CASSFAGTHNVGYTF	TGTGCCAGTAGTTTCGCCGGGACCCACAACGTCGGCTACACCTTC
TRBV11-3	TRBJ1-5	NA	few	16	CASSSPPAGGNQPQHF	TGTGCCAGCAGCTCCCCTCCGGCAGGGGGCAATCAGCCCCAGCATTTT
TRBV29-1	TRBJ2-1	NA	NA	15	CSVSHRATYLNEQFF	TGCAGCGTTTCCCACCGGGCCACCTATCTCAATGAGCAGTTCTTC
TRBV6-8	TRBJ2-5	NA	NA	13	CASSYFAGETQYF	TGTGCCAGCAGTTACTTTGCGGGGGAGACCCAGTACTTC
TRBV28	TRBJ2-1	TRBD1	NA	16	CASSFQGAGTYNEQFF	TGTGCCAGCAGTTTTCAGGGGGCGGGCACCTACAATGAGCAGTTCTTC